These T cell receptor beta chains were read from a single sample in a study of OX40 agonist ivuxolimab in advanced cancers. The protocol was immunoSEQ multiplex PCR, while the TCRdb copy is restricted to in-frame clones and leaves out a portion. The profile shows under 75,000 clones, around 81% of them singletons. The sample here was CD4+ or CD8+ T cells sorted from blood, taken in a trial of the OX40 agonist ivuxolimab. Receptors were obtained from an adult with an advanced solid tumor such as melanoma, head and neck, liver or kidney cancer. The CDR3 runs from the conserved cysteine through the conserved F or W. Each record gives: clone size, J gene, V gene, D gene, CDR3 protein, CDR3 DNA. The D gene is left open where the match is weak. Where a row states a size, it is once, few, many or the class of an expanded clone; other rows omit it.

>NA|TRBJ2-7|TRBV6-1|NA
CASSALLHEQYF
TGTGCCAGCAGTGCTCTCCTCCACGAGCAGTACTTC
>NA|TRBJ2-7|TRBV27|NA
CASSPAPTTYEQYF
TGTGCCAGCAGTCCCGCCCCAACCACCTACGAGCAGTACTTC
>NA|TRBJ2-5|TRBV7-9|NA
CASSSTVETQYF
TGTGCCAGCAGCTCCACGGTTGAGACCCAGTACTTC
>NA|TRBJ1-1|TRBV25-1|NA
CASRANLALNTEAFF
TGTGCCAGTCGCGCCAACCTAGCATTGAACACTGAAGCTTTCTTT
>NA|TRBJ1-2|TRBV10-3|NA
CAISDRGGGVYGYTF
TGTGCCATCAGTGACCGGGGAGGGGGGGTCTATGGCTACACCTTC
>NA|TRBJ2-5|TRBV9|TRBD2
CASGAGSGAMYQETQYF
TGTGCCTCAGGTGCGGGTAGCGGGGCCATGTACCAAGAGACCCAGTACTTC
>NA|TRBJ2-3|TRBV30|NA
CAWSVLSTDTQYF
TGTGCCTGGAGTGTACTGAGCACAGATACGCAGTATTTT
>NA|TRBJ2-7|TRBV4-1|NA
CASSQDRYEQYF
TGCGCCAGCAGCCAAGATCGATACGAGCAGTACTTC
>medium-sized|TRBJ1-2|TRBV10-2|TRBD1
CASSERQGYYGYTF
TGCGCCAGCAGTGAACGACAGGGCTACTATGGCTACACCTTC
>few|TRBJ1-6|TRBV7-2|TRBD1
CASSLGLRQSGGPLHF
TGTGCCAGCAGCTTAGGTCTGAGGCAGTCAGGGGGACCCCTCCACTTT
>NA|TRBJ1-1|TRBV6-5|NA
CASSTVLNTEAFF
TGTGCCAGCAGTACAGTGCTGAACACTGAAGCTTTCTTT
>NA|TRBJ2-5|TRBV6-1|TRBD1
CASALGQGARETQYF
TGTGCCAGCGCCCTTGGACAGGGGGCGCGGGAGACCCAGTACTTC
>NA|TRBJ2-1|TRBV2|TRBD2
CASSERLAGGSRFF
TGTGCCAGCAGTGAAAGGCTAGCGGGGGGGAGCAGGTTCTTC
>NA|TRBJ2-7|TRBV7-9|NA
CASSPSITSYEQYF
TGTGCCAGCAGCCCTTCGATAACCTCCTACGAGCAGTACTTC
>few|TRBJ1-5|TRBV19|NA
CASWSRNSNQPQHF
TGTGCCAGTTGGAGCCGGAATAGCAATCAGCCCCAGCATTTT
>NA|TRBJ2-1|TRBV29-1|NA
CSVEVAVNEQFF
TGCAGCGTTGAAGTCGCTGTCAATGAGCAGTTCTTC
>NA|TRBJ1-2|TRBV5-5|TRBD1
CASSLVLSGQYHGYTF
TGTGCCAGCAGCTTGGTTCTCTCGGGACAGTATCATGGCTACACCTTC
>few|TRBJ1-1|TRBV10-3|TRBD1
CAIGMGQGMGRITEAFF
TGTGCCATCGGCATGGGACAGGGCATGGGGCGGATCACTGAAGCTTTCTTT
>NA|TRBJ2-7|TRBV7-3|TRBD2
CASSLSGGAYEQYF
TGTGCCAGCAGCCTCAGCGGGGGGGCCTACGAGCAGTACTTC
>NA|TRBJ1-1|TRBV2|TRBD1
CASSTPGQGNTEAFF
TGTGCCAGCAGTACCCCGGGACAGGGGAACACTGAAGCTTTCTTT
>once|TRBJ2-3|TRBV5-6|TRBD2
CASSHGVAGGPTDTQYF
TGTGCCAGCAGCCACGGGGTAGCGGGGGGCCCCACAGATACGCAGTATTTT
>NA|TRBJ1-1|TRBV18|NA
CASSLSRGAVSEAFF
TGTGCCAGCTCACTTTCAAGGGGCGCGGTGTCTGAAGCTTTCTTT
>NA|TRBJ2-7|TRBV25-1|NA
CASSEWGPGKQQYF
TGTGCCAGCAGTGAATGGGGACCAGGGAAGCAGCAGTACTTC
>NA|TRBJ2-5|TRBV5-1|NA
CASSVQNKETQYF
TGCGCCAGCAGCGTCCAGAACAAAGAGACCCAGTACTTC
>NA|TRBJ2-2|TRBV9|TRBD1
CASSVRTLRGQSTGELFF
TGTGCCAGCAGCGTCCGGACCCTCAGGGGGCAGTCCACCGGGGAGCTGTTTTTT
>NA|TRBJ1-1|TRBV11-2|NA
CASSLGRGFLKATEAFF
TGTGCCAGCAGCTTAGGGCGTGGGTTCCTTAAGGCGACTGAAGCTTTCTTT
>NA|TRBJ1-4|TRBV4-3|NA
CASSQEVLGELFF
TGCGCCAGCAGCCAAGAGGTGTTAGGGGAACTGTTTTTT
>NA|TRBJ2-1|TRBV6-1|TRBD2
CASSEPGWGGGSMAEQFF
TGTGCCAGCAGTGAACCGGGATGGGGCGGGGGGTCAATGGCTGAGCAGTTCTTC
>NA|TRBJ1-1|TRBV4-2|NA
CASSQEGQGRTEAFF
TGTGCCAGCAGCCAAGAGGGGCAGGGGAGGACTGAAGCTTTCTTT
>few|TRBJ2-1|TRBV19|NA
CASRAAGLDEQFF
TGTGCCAGTAGAGCGGCGGGGTTGGATGAGCAGTTCTTC
>NA|TRBJ2-2|TRBV15|TRBD2
CATSREQAGGPDGGELFF
TGTGCCACCAGCAGAGAGCAAGCGGGGGGCCCAGACGGCGGGGAGCTGTTTTTT
>medium-sized|TRBJ2-3|TRBV7-9|NA
CASSPKGPDTQYF
TGTGCCAGCAGCCCCAAGGGCCCAGATACGCAGTATTTT
>NA|TRBJ2-3|TRBV25-1|TRBD1
CASAGTGRMSTQYF
TGTGCCAGCGCCGGGACAGGGAGGATGAGTACGCAGTATTTT
>once|TRBJ1-1|TRBV12-5|NA
CASGFPEAFF
TGTGCTAGTGGTTTCCCTGAAGCTTTCTTT
>NA|TRBJ2-5|TRBV7-3|TRBD1
CASSSGGTGQREETQYF
TGTGCCAGCAGCTCAGGGGGGACAGGCCAAAGGGAGGAGACCCAGTACTTC